This TCR beta chain was retrieved from a study of CD4 and CD8 cells across lung adenocarcinoma regions. On this clonotype itself: At one end the junction does not follow the germline gene, possibly because of a read error.

The patients had localized lung adenocarcinoma, a non-small cell subtype. Per the germline V gene, CDR1 is WNHNN and CDR2 is SYGVQD (reference sequence). CDR3 length: 14 residues. Via MiXCR, TCRdb re-called the PCR reads, giving one row per CDR3 protein. This table has about 7,500 distinct CDR3 sequences, around half appearing once. The TCR was taken from a male donor with lung adenocarcinoma. The CD4 and CD8 labels of this study may be unreliable. Sequencing was performed on CD8+ T cells from the center of a lung tumor. V usage is TRBV10-1 and J usage is TRBJ2-3, with D hard to call. CDR3 DNA sequence: TGCGCCAGCAGTGACAGACATGCCACAGAGACGCAGTATTTT. This translates into CASSDRHATETQYF.